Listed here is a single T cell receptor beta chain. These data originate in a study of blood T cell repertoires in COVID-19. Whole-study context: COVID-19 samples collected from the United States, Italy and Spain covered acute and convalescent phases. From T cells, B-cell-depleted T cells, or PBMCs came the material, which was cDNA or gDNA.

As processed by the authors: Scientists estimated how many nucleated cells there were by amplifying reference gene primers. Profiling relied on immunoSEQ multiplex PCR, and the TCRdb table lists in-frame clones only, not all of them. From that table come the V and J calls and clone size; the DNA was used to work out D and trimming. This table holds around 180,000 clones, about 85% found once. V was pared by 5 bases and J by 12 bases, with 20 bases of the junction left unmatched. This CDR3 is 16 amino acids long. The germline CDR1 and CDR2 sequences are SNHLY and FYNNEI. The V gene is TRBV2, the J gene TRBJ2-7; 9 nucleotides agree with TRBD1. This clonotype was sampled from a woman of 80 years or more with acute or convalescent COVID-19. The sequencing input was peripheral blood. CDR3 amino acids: CASSSLLGQGTLHRYF. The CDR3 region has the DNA TGTGCCAGCAGTAGTTTATTGGGACAGGGAACTTTACATCGGTACTTC.